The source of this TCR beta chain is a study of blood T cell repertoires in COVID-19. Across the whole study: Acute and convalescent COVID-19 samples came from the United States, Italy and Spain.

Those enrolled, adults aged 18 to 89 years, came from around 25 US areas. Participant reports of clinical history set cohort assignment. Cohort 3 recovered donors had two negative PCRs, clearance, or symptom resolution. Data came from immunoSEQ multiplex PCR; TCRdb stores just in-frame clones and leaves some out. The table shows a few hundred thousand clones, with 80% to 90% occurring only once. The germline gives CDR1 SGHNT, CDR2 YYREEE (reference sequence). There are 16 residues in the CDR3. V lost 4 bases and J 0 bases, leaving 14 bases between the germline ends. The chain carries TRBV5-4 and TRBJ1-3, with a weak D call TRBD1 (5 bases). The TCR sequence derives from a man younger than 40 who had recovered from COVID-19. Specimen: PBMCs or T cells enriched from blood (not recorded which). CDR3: CASSRSVGGSGNTIYF. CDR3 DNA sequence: TGTGCCAGCAGCCGCAGCGTGGGGGGCTCTGGAAACACCATATATTTT.